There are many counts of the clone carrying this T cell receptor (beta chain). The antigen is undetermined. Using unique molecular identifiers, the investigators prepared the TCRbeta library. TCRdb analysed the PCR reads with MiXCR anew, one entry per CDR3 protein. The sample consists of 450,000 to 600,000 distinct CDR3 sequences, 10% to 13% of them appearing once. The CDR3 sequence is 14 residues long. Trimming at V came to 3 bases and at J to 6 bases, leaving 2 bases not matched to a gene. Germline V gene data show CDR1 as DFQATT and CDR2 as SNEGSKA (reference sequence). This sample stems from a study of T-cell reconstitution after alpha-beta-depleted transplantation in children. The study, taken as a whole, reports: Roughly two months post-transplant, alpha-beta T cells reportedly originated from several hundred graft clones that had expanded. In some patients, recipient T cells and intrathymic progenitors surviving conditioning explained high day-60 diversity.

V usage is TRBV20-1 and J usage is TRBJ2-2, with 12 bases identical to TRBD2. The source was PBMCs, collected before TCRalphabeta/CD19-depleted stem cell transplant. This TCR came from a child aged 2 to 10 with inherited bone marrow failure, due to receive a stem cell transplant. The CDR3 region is CSASSSGRAGELFF. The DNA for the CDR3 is TGCAGTGCTAGCTCTAGCGGGAGGGCCGGGGAGCTGTTTTTT.